The 13 T cell receptor beta chains given below trace back to one sample, sequenced in a study of human T cells and chemical hapten exposure (dated by TCRdb to about 2021). The library was made by RACE. Sequencing relied on a NextSeq 500. TCRdb reprocessing: public reads trimmed at Q25 with fastp, clones called with MiXCR, in-frame beta chains kept. Identical CDR3 proteins give one entry, which carries the most common genes and DNA. The sample profile shows nearly 80,000 distinct CDR3 sequences; 10% to 13% of them were found once. 1.4% of the sample is held by the ten biggest clonotypes. Interpreted using the paper, the time point label stands for: patch test 1, 2 weeks after DPC sensitization. What this sample's treatment or condition label stands for: therapeutic diphenylcyclopropenone sensitization with weekly scalp DPC. The material was whole blood, obtained in connection with sensitization to the hapten diphenylcyclopropenone (DPC). These receptors were obtained from a woman between 45 and 60 years old with alopecia areata. Some clones in this sample may be carry-over from other donors' samples.

The V call is TRBV28, the J call TRBJ2-3; D is uncertain. V dropped 4 bases and J dropped 8 bases, with 10 bases sitting between them. The CDR3 covers 12 residues. Germline-derived CDR1 and CDR2 are MDHEN and SYDVKM. The CDR3 sequence: CASSSQRLTQYF. CDR3 in DNA: TGTGCCAGCAGTTCACAGCGCCTTACGCAGTATTTT.

A single count supports this clonotype. The chain recombines TRBV30 with TRBJ2-7, with TRBD1 matching 8 bases. The CDR3 loop spans 15 amino acids. The germline V gene has CDR1 GTSNPN and CDR2 SVGIG (reference sequence). J lost 3 bases, V lost 0 bases, and 7 bases had no gene match. CDR3 region: CAWSVGAGGLYEQYF. As DNA, the CDR3 is TGTGCCTGGAGTGTCGGGGCAGGGGGCCTCTACGAGCAGTACTTC.

This clonotype was recorded many times. This chain links TRBV11-2 with TRBJ2-7; no definite D call. The V end was cut by 5 bases, the J end by 2 bases, with 13 bases between. Germline lookup yields CDR1 SGHAT and CDR2 FQNNGV. The CDR3 totals 14 residues. The CDR3 protein is CASSPRPSPYEQYF. The CDR3 coding sequence is TGTGCCAGCAGCCCGCGTCCCTCCCCCTACGAGCAGTACTTC.

This clonotype has at least ten counts. The rearrangement joins TRBV9 to TRBJ2-3; D may be TRBD2 (6 bases). Trimming shortened V by 2 bases and J by 1 base, and 11 bases separated the two germline ends. Germline values: CDR1 SGDLS, CDR2 YYNGEE. The length of the CDR3 is 15 residues. The CDR3 protein is CASSVLQRGTDTQYF. The DNA of the CDR3 is TGTGCCAGCAGCGTGTTGCAGCGGGGCACAGATACGCAGTATTTT. Based on the CDR3 plus reference TRBV9 and TRBJ2-3, the full variable domain is DSGVTQTPKHLITATGQRVTLRCSPRSGDLSVYWYQQSLDQGLQFLIQYYNGEERAKGNILERFSAQQFPDLHSELNLSSLELGDSALYFCASSVLQRGTDTQYFGPGTRLTVL.

The rearrangement links TRBV7-4 to TRBJ1-5, with TRBD1 as a possible D gene (5 bases). The CDR3 totals 14 residues. Germline V gives CDR1 SGHVT, CDR2 SQSDAQ. Trimming stripped 4 bases from V and 9 bases from J, with 16 bases between. The CDR3 region has the DNA TGTGCCAGCAGCTCGGACAAACGGGGGAGGCCCCAGCATTTT. Its translation is CASSSDKRGRPQHF.

The genes are TRBV19 and TRBJ2-5; maybe TRBD2 (5 bases). Germline CDR1 reads LNHDA; CDR2 reads SQIVND (reference sequence). V dropped 3 bases and J dropped 5 bases, with 16 bases sitting between them. The CDR3 is 15 residues long. The CDR3 DNA sequence: TGTGCCAGTAGTATGACCCCGGAGGAATTCGAGACCCAGTACTTC. This sequence encodes CASSMTPEEFETQYF.

This clonotype was picked up many times. The V and J genes are TRBV7-8 and TRBJ2-1; 8 bases are shared with TRBD1. CDR1 SGHVS and CDR2 FQNEAQ come from the germline V gene. The V and J ends lost 4 bases and 7 bases, in that order; junction bases with no gene match: 9. The CDR3 is 15 residues long. CDR3 in amino acids: CASSWPGTGVNEQFF. The CDR3 coding sequence is TGTGCCAGCAGCTGGCCCGGGACAGGAGTTAATGAGCAGTTCTTC.

This chain links TRBV20-1 with TRBJ1-6; 7 bases match TRBD1. This CDR3 is built from 17 residues. The germline gives CDR1 DFQATT, CDR2 SNEGSKA (reference sequence). J gave up 0 bases and V 0 bases, and 5 bases lay outside the gene matches. CDR3 sequence reads: CSARDTTGSSYNSPLHF. The CDR3 bases are TGCAGTGCTAGAGATACGACAGGGAGCTCCTATAATTCACCCCTCCACTTT.

The V gene is TRBV29-1, the J gene TRBJ1-1; D remains ambiguous. CDR1 is SQVTM, CDR2 ANQGSEA, per germline. Trimming left V 6 bases short and J 6 bases short, with 20 bases between. The CDR3 extends over 14 amino acids. The CDR3 sequence is CSVLYEPVRAEAFF. CDR3 coding DNA: TGCAGCGTGCTCTATGAACCGGTAAGGGCTGAAGCTTTCTTT.

V gene TRBV27 combines with J gene TRBJ1-2; D remains ambiguous. V gave up 8 bases and J gave up 7 bases, with 20 bases separating them. The CDR3 is 14 residues long. Germline CDR1 MNHEY, CDR2 SMNVEV (reference sequence). The CDR3 loop is CASRPPGRSGGYTF. The DNA of the CDR3 is TGTGCCAGCCGACCCCCAGGACGTTCAGGTGGCTACACCTTC.

The CDR3 is CASSSQGATVEQYF. CDR3 DNA: TGTGCCAGCAGCTCACAGGGGGCGACCGTCGAGCAGTACTTC. The genes are TRBV7-2 and TRBJ2-7; 9 bases agree with TRBD1. The V and J ends lost 4 bases and 6 bases, in that order; junction bases with no gene match: 7. In germline, CDR1 is SGHTA, CDR2 FQGNSA. The CDR3 sequence is 14 residues long.

In regard to this clonotype: A read error may be the cause here, since a much bigger clone is one base away. The chain combines TRBV7-8 with TRBJ1-1; 7 bases fit TRBD1. Germline CDR1 and CDR2: SGHVS and FQNEAQ. The CDR3 loop spans 13 amino acids. As DNA, the CDR3 is TGTGCCAGCAGCTTAGACAGGGGAACTGATGCTTTCTTT. It yields the protein CASSLDRGTDAFF.

The chain carries TRBV4-2 and TRBJ2-7; no definite D call. The germline gives CDR1 LGHNA, CDR2 YNFKEQ. The V gene lost 0 bases and the J gene lost 2 bases, with 11 bases spanning the gap. There are 15 residues in the CDR3. The DNA for the CDR3 is TGTGCCAGCAGCCAAGAAGAAGGTCGGGCCTACGAGCAGTACTTC. It translates to CASSQEEGRAYEQYF.